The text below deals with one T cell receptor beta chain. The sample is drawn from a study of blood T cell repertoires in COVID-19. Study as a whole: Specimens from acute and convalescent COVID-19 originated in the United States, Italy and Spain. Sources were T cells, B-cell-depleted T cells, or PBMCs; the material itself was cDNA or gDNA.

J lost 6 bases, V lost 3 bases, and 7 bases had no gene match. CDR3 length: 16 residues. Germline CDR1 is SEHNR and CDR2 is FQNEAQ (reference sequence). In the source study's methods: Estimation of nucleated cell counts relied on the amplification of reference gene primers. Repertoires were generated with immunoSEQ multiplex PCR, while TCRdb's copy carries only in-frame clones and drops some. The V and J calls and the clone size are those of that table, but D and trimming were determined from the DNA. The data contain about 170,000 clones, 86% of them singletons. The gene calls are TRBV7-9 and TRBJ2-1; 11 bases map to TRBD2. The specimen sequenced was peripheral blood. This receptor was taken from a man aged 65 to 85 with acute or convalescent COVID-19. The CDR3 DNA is TGTGCCAGCAGCTTTATAGCGGGGGGGCCGGCCAATGAGCAGTTCTTC. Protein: CASSFIAGGPANEQFF. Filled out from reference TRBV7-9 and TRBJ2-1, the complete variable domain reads DTGVSQNPRHKITKRGQNVTFRCDPISEHNRLYWYRQTLGQGPEFLTYFQNEAQLEKSRLLSDRFSAERPKGSFSTLEIQRTEQGDSAMYLCASSFIAGGPANEQFFGPGTRLTVL.